Following are 18 T cell receptor beta chains from one sample sequenced in a study of cytotoxic CD8 clonotypes in ibrutinib-treated CLL. Sequencing was performed with immunoSEQ multiplex PCR; in TCRdb, only in-frame clones are kept and a portion is missing. The table includes under 300,000 clones, 70% to 80% detected once. Material: PBMCs, obtained at disease progression, from a patient treated with ibrutinib. The receptors come from a human donor with chronic lymphocytic leukemia.

The chain couples TRBV7-8 to TRBJ1-2; a possible D gene is TRBD1 (5 bases). The germline V gene encodes CDR1 SGHVS and CDR2 FQNEAQ. The CDR3 runs to 15 residues. The V end was cut by 4 bases, the J end by 4 bases, with 16 bases between. CDR3 sequence: CASSWGLLVAYGYTF. In nucleotides, the CDR3 is TGTGCCAGCAGCTGGGGCCTCCTGGTTGCCTATGGCTACACCTTC.

A few counts support this clone. The chain links TRBV5-1 to TRBJ1-2; 7 nucleotides match TRBD1. The CDR3 runs 15 residues. CDR1 and CDR2 (germline): SGHRS, YFSETQ. The trim removed 0 bases at V and 2 bases at J, leaving 4 bases unmatched. The CDR3 DNA is TGCGCCAGCAGCTTGGCCGGGACAGTCAACTATGGCTACACCTTC. Translation: CASSLAGTVNYGYTF.

This clone was seen a handful of times. This rearrangement joins TRBV6-1 to TRBJ2-5; TRBD1 is a possible D gene (5 bases). The CDR3 consists of 12 residues. Germline CDR1 MNHNS, CDR2 SASEGT. The V end was cut by 7 bases, the J end by 1 base, with 7 bases between. Written as DNA, the CDR3 is TGTGCCAGCATTACAGGCCAAGAGACCCAGTACTTC. Protein product: CASITGQETQYF.

This clone appeared a few times. The CDR3 sequence is CASSLDLGTQYF. As DNA, the CDR3 is TGTGCCAGCAGCTTAGACCTGGGGACGCAGTATTTT. The rearrangement links TRBV7-3 to TRBJ2-3; no definite D call. Germline values: CDR1 SGHTA, CDR2 FQGTGA. V was shortened by 2 bases and J by 9 bases, with 9 bases between the two germline ends. The CDR3 has 12 residues.

This clone was counted only a few times. This rearrangement joins TRBV6-6 to TRBJ1-2, with a tentative D call TRBD1 (6 bases). V lost 4 bases and J lost 7, with 16 bases in between. The CDR3 is made up of 14 amino acids. Germline assignment: CDR1 MNHNY and CDR2 SVGAGI (reference sequence). The CDR3 protein is CASSWAHRESGYTF. CDR3 nucleotide sequence: TGTGCCAGCAGTTGGGCCCACAGGGAGTCTGGCTACACCTTC.

The V call is TRBV15, the J call TRBJ2-7, with D possibly called TRBD1 or TRBD2 (5 bases each). Deletions cut 0 bases from V and 0 bases from J, with 9 bases between. The V gene's germline CDR1 is LNHNV and CDR2 YYDKDF (reference sequence). The CDR3 is 15 residues long. For the CDR3, the DNA is TGTGCCACCAGCAGAGATGGGGGAGCCTCCTACGAGCAGTACTTC. Translation gives CATSRDGGASYEQYF.

This clone was detected only once. The chain couples TRBV9 to TRBJ2-5; no firm D call. Germline values: CDR1 SGDLS, CDR2 YYNGEE. The CDR3 covers 15 residues. V was pared by 0 bases and J by 7 bases, with 16 bases between. The CDR3 nucleotides read TGTGCCAGCAGCGTAGACTATAGGACCCGCGGGACCCAGTACTTC. Its protein is CASSVDYRTRGTQYF.

This clone was seen more than once but under ten times. The chain joins TRBV7-2 to TRBJ2-1; tentative D call: TRBD1 (6 bases). The CDR3 length is 14 residues. Trimming stripped 6 bases from V and 3 bases from J, with 12 bases between. In germline, CDR1 is SGHTA, CDR2 FQGNSA. The CDR3 sequence: CASRGTGFYNEQFF. The DNA for the CDR3 is TGTGCCAGCAGAGGAACAGGGTTCTACAATGAGCAGTTCTTC.

This clone was seen a few times. The same CDR3 is also encoded by other DNA sequences in this sample. This rearrangement joins TRBV5-1 to TRBJ2-7, with a possible D match to TRBD1 (5 bases). The V end lost 3 bases, the J end lost 2 bases, and 9 bases lay between the germline ends. The CDR3 loop spans 13 amino acids. Germline loops: CDR1 SGHRS, CDR2 YFSETQ. The CDR3 DNA follows: TGCGCCAGCAGCTCCCAGGGCCCCTACGAGCAGTACTTC. Its translation: CASSSQGPYEQYF.

J is TRBJ2-7 and V is TRBV10-2, with D possibly called TRBD1 or TRBD2 (5 bases each). CDR1 is WSHSY, CDR2 SAAADI, per germline. V was clipped by 6 bases and J by 4 bases, with 16 bases between them. CDR3 length: 14 amino acids. The CDR3 bases are TGCGCCAGCAGGACCGGGACGCGGCGTTACGAGCAGTACTTC. It encodes CASRTGTRRYEQYF.

J is TRBJ2-7 and V is TRBV29-1; TRBD1 is a possible D gene (6 bases). Germline V gene sequence: CDR1 SQVTM, CDR2 ANQGSEA. This CDR3 contains 13 residues. Deletions cut 4 bases from V and 2 bases from J, with 12 bases between. CDR3 sequence (DNA): TGCAGCGTTGCTGGGACAAGCACCTACGAGCAGTACTTC. It translates to CSVAGTSTYEQYF.

This chain uses TRBV28 with TRBJ2-2; D unresolved. V was pared by 1 base and J by 2 bases, with 5 bases between. The CDR3 loop spans 14 amino acids. The germline V gene has CDR1 MDHEN and CDR2 SYDVKM. CDR3: CASSLFTNTGELFF. The CDR3 nucleotides are TGTGCCAGCAGTTTATTTACCAACACCGGGGAGCTGTTTTTT.

V usage is TRBV6-1 and J usage is TRBJ1-5; 7 positions match TRBD1. There are 14 residues in the CDR3. Germline CDR1 MNHNS, CDR2 SASEGT. Trimming at V came to 8 bases and at J to 2 bases, leaving 6 bases not matched to a gene. The CDR3 here is CASLITGGNQPQHF. The CDR3, as DNA: TGTGCCAGCCTTATAACAGGGGGCAATCAGCCCCAGCATTTT.

This chain uses TRBV5-4 with TRBJ2-5, with 7 bases identical to TRBD1. Germline trimming cut 4 bases from V and 4 bases from J; bases unmatched to any gene: 7. The CDR3 is 14 amino acids. Germline values: CDR1 SGHNT, CDR2 YYREEE (reference sequence). This CDR3 is CASSGEGAGETQYF. CDR3 bases: TGTGCCAGCAGCGGTGAGGGGGCGGGAGAGACCCAGTACTTC.

By share of the sample, this clone is medium-sized. This chain joins TRBV9 and TRBJ2-7; TRBD2 matches at 8 bases. Germline V gives CDR1 SGDLS, CDR2 YYNGEE. V dropped 4 bases and J dropped 5; count of bases not matched to a gene: 8. The CDR3 sequence is 14 residues long. This CDR3 is CASSPRGGRNEQYF. The CDR3 region has the DNA TGTGCCAGCAGCCCCCGGGGGGGGAGGAACGAGCAGTACTTC.

This sequence joins TRBV4-1 and TRBJ2-7, with 10 bases that match TRBD1. After removal of 3 bases from V and 4 bases from J, the junction contained 3 bases not matched to a gene. This CDR3 is 14 amino acids long. Germline CDR1 is MGHRA and CDR2 is YSYEKL. CDR3 region: CASSHLDRGYEQYF. The CDR3 bases are TGCGCCAGCAGCCACCTGGACAGGGGGTACGAGCAGTACTTC.

The chain couples TRBV7-8 to TRBJ2-7; either TRBD1 or TRBD2 may supply D (6 bases each). Trimming stripped 4 bases from V and 5 bases from J, with 15 bases between. This CDR3 is 14 amino acids long. The germline CDR1 and CDR2 sequences are SGHVS and FQNEAQ. The CDR3: CASSSHAGGDEQYF. In DNA form, the CDR3 reads TGTGCCAGCAGCTCCCACGCCGGGGGCGACGAGCAGTACTTC.

This sequence joins TRBV29-1 and TRBJ2-5; 7 bases map to TRBD2. With 6 bases clipped from V and 0 bases from J, the junction kept 16 bases outside the gene matches. Germline assignment: CDR1 SQVTM and CDR2 ANQGSEA. The CDR3 length is 17 residues. The CDR3 here is CSVGLLATGGDQETQYF. Written as DNA, the CDR3 is TGCAGCGTCGGTCTTCTTGCGACGGGGGGAGACCAAGAGACCCAGTACTTC. Combining the CDR3 with reference TRBV29-1 and TRBJ2-5 gives the whole variable domain SAVISQKPSRDICQRGTSLTIQCQVDSQVTMMFWYRQQPGQSLTLIATANQGSEATYESGFVIDKFPISRPNLTFSTLTVSNMSPEDSSIYLCSVGLLATGGDQETQYFGPGTRLLVL.